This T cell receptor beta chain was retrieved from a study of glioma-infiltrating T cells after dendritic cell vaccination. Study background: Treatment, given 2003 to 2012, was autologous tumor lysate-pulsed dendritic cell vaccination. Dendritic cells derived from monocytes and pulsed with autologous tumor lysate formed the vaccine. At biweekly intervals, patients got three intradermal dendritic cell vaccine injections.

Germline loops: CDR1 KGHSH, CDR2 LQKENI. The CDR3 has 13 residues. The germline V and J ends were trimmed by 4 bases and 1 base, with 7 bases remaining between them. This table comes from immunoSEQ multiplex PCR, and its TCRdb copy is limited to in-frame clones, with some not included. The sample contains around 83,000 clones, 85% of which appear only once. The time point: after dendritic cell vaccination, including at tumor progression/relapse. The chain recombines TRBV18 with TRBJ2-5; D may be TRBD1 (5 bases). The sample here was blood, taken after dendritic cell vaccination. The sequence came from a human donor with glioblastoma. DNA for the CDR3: TGTGCCAGCTCACAGGGGTTCCAAGAGACCCAGTACTTC. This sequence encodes CASSQGFQETQYF.